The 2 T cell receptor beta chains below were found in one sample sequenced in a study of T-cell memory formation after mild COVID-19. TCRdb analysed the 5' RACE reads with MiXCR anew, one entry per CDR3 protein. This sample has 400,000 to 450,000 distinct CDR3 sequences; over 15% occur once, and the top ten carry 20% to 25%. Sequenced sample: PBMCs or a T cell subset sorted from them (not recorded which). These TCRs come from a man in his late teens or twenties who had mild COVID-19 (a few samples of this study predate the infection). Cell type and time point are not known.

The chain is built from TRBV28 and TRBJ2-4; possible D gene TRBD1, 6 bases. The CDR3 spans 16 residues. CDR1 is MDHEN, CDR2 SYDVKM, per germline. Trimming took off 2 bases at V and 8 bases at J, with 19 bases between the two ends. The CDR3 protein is CASSLDSGQSRDIQYF. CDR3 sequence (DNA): TGTGCCAGCAGTTTAGACTCTGGACAGTCTAGGGACATTCAGTACTTC.

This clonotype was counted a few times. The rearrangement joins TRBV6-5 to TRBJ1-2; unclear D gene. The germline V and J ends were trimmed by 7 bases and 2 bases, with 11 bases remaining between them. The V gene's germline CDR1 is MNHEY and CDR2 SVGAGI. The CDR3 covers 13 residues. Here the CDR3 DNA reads TGTGCCAGCAAAACGGACCTCAACTATGGCTACACCTTC. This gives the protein CASKTDLNYGYTF.